Here is one T cell receptor beta chain with its context. Trimming took off 3 bases at V and 2 bases at J, with 8 bases between the two ends. This CDR3 comprises 13 residues. Germline CDR1 reads SNHLY; CDR2 reads FYNNEI. The data were obtained in a study of T cell responses to AZD1222 COVID-19 vaccine. Data came from immunoSEQ multiplex PCR; TCRdb stores just in-frame clones and leaves some out. This sample carries 250,000 to 300,000 clones, around 93% of them seen once, and the ten largest clones take around 0.57%. This chain connects TRBV2 to TRBJ2-7; D remains ambiguous. This clonotype was sampled from an adult who received the AZD1222 COVID-19 vaccine. The sample here was peripheral blood, taken 28 days after the second AZD1222 dose. CDR3: CASSETQPYEQYF. The CDR3 DNA reads TGTGCCAGCAGTGAGACTCAACCCTACGAGCAGTACTTC.